The source of this TCR beta chain is a study of blood T cells in healthy people across ages. The study's findings and limits: Donors of long life had a larger count of naive CD4+ cells and greater diversity than aged donors. Because sorting was not performed, PBMCs prevented conclusive naive versus antigen-experienced comparison.

Trimming took 2 bases from V and 0 from J, leaving 8 bases between them. CDR1 and CDR2 from the germline V gene are SNHLY and FYNNEI. The CDR3 totals 15 residues. A second PCR, run for about 6 to 11 cycles, used a sample-barcoded 5' primer plus a J-beta primer mix. TCRdb called the 5' RACE reads again in MiXCR, with one record for every CDR3 protein. This repertoire shows about 720,000 distinct CDR3 sequences, just under 25% found once; its top ten account for 3.7%. As regards this clonotype: Its antigen remains unknown.

Separately, the same data were catalogued under a study of T cells of mothers and their children.

Sequencing was performed on blood. The clonotype originates from a boy under 18 in good health. The rearrangement uses TRBV2 and TRBJ2-1; possibly TRBD2 for D (5 bases). CDR3 in amino acids: CASSESSTSYNEQFF. The CDR3 nucleotides read TGTGCCAGCAGTGAATCTAGCACCTCCTACAATGAGCAGTTCTTC.